This record concerns one T cell receptor (beta chain) sequence. Its antigen is as yet unknown. Second-dose groups at about 4 or about 12 weeks were pooled. Libraries were prepared by immunoSEQ multiplex PCR; TCRdb keeps only in-frame clonotypes and omits some of them. The sample lists about 86,000 clones, roughly 90% occurring once. The data stem from a study of T cell responses to AZD1222 COVID-19 vaccine. V was cut by 11 bases and J by 5 bases, with 16 bases left in between. Germline CDR1 reads SGHAT; CDR2 reads FQNNGV. The CDR3 spans 13 residues. The study, taken as a whole, reports: Clonal diversity was possibly underestimated, and the donors were mostly white British, with more females. With two AZD1222 doses given, Spike-specific TCR breadth and depth both rose. Repertoires were sampled only after the peak T cell response.

Here the sequenced sample was peripheral blood, taken 28 days after the second AZD1222 dose. This chain links TRBV11-2 with TRBJ1-5; a weak D match, TRBD1 (6 bases). This receptor was taken from an adult who received the AZD1222 COVID-19 vaccine. The CDR3 region has the DNA TGTGCCTCGAGTAGGGGGGGAGATCAGCCCCAGCATTTT. Residues: CASSRGGDQPQHF.